This T cell receptor beta chain was found in a study of blood T cell repertoires in COVID-19. Study-wide background: Material from acute and convalescent COVID-19 was sourced from the United States, Italy and Spain.

Profiled with immunoSEQ multiplex PCR; TCRdb holds only in-frame clones, not every one. Among about 130,000 clones, 65% to 90% were seen once, and the ten largest hold 2.3%. Among Cohort 3 donors, those recovered had two negative PCRs, clearance, or symptom resolution. The CDR3 sequence is 12 residues long. CDR1 SGDLS and CDR2 YYNGEE come from the germline V gene. Trimming pared 4 bases from V and 12 bases from J, leaving 14 bases between. The receptor was isolated from a woman between 50 and 59 years old who had recovered from COVID-19. The V call is TRBV9, the J call TRBJ2-1; tentatively, D is TRBD2 (6 bases). Sequences were obtained from PBMCs or T cells enriched from blood (not recorded which). The CDR3 protein is CASSPGRGRQFF. The DNA of the CDR3 is TGTGCCAGCAGCCCAGGGCGGGGTCGGCAGTTCTTC.